A single T cell receptor beta chain is shown here with its context. The antigen is not known. The sample is drawn from a study of cytomegalovirus exposure and HLA in healthy donors. Study results and caveats: The authors later linked a missense DCLRE1C variant to TCR beta V- and J-gene trimming.

The CDR3 loop spans 18 amino acids. The germline gives CDR1 LGHNA, CDR2 YSLEER. V gave up 1 base and J gave up 1 base; unmatched junction bases: 9. With 60 Vbeta and 13 Jbeta primers, the PCR was carried out. The assay was immunoSEQ multiplex PCR, and TCRdb's table has in-frame clones only and misses some. The data hold roughly 190,000 clones, with 79% observed a single time. Sequencing was done on a sample of PBMCs. The origin of this receptor is a woman in her forties or fifties in good health and CMV-seronegative. The chain joins TRBV4-3 to TRBJ2-1; TRBD2 matches 8 bases. Written as DNA, the CDR3 is TGCGCCAGCAGCCAAGTAGGACCGAGCGGGAGATCCTACAATGAGCAGTTCTTC. Translated: CASSQVGPSGRSYNEQFF.